This record looks at one TCR beta chain sequence and its context. These data are taken from a study of T cell responses to AZD1222 COVID-19 vaccine. Some clones are missing from TCRdb's copy, which holds only in-frame ones; the method was immunoSEQ multiplex PCR. The table shows 110,000 or so clones, with approximately 87% occurring only once. The germline V gene encodes CDR1 SQVTM and CDR2 ANQGSEA. There are 12 residues in the CDR3. Trimming removed 0 bases at V and 4 bases at J, with 6 bases between. This TCR derives from an adult who received the AZD1222 COVID-19 vaccine. This material consisted of peripheral blood, taken 28 days after the second AZD1222 dose. This chain connects TRBV29-1 to TRBJ1-2, with D maybe TRBD1 (5 bases). The CDR3 spells CSVEEDSYGYTF. The CDR3 region has the DNA TGCAGCGTTGAAGAAGACAGCTATGGCTACACCTTC.